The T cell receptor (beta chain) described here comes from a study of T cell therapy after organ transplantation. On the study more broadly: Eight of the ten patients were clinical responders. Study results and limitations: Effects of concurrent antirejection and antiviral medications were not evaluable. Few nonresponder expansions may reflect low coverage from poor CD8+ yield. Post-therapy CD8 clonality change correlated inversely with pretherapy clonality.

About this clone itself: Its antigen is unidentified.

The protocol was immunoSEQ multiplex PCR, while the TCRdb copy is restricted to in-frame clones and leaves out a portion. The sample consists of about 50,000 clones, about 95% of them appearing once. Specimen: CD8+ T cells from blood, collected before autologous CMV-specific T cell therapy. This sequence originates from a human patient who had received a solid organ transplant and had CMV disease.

CDR3 DNA: TGCAGCGTTGAAGATTGGGCCGGGACATCCTCTGGAAACACCATATATTTT. It encodes CSVEDWAGTSSGNTIYF. The chain recombines TRBV29-1 with TRBJ1-3; D possibly corresponds to TRBD1 (6 bases). This CDR3 is built from 17 residues. V shed 0 bases and J shed 0 bases, with 15 bases lying between them. Germline V lookup: CDR1 SQVTM, CDR2 ANQGSEA.